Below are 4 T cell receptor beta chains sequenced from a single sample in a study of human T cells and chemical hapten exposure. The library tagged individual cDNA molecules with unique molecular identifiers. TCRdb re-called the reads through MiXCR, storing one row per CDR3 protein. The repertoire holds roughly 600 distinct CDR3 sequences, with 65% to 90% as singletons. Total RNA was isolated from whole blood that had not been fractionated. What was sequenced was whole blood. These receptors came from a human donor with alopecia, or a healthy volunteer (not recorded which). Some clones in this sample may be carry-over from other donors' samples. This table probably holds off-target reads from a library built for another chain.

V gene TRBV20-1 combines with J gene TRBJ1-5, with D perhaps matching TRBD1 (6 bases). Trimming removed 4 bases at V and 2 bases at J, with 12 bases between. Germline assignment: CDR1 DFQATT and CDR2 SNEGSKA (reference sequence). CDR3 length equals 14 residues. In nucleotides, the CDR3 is TGCAGTGCTAAAAGGGGGGAGGGCAATCAGCCCCAGCATTTT. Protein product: CSAKRGEGNQPQHF.

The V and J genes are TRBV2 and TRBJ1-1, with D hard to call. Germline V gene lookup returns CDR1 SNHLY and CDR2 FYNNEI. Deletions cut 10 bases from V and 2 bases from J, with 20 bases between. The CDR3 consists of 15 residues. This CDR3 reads CAITRTPGSNTEAFF. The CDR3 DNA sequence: TGTGCCATCACTAGAACGCCGGGGAGTAACACTGAAGCTTTCTTT.

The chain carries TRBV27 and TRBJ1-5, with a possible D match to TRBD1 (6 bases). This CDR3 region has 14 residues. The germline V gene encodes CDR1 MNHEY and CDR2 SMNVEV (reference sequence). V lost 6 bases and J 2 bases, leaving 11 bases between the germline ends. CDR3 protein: CASSSGVGNQPQHF. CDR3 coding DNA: TGTGCCAGCAGCTCAGGGGTTGGCAATCAGCCCCAGCATTTT.

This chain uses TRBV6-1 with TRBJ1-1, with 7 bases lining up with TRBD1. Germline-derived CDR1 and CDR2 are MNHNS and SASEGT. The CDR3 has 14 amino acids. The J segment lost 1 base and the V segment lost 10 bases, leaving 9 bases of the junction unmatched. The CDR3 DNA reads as TGTGCCATCCTTGAAGGGGGCAAGAACACTGAAGCTTTCTTT. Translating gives CAILEGGKNTEAFF.